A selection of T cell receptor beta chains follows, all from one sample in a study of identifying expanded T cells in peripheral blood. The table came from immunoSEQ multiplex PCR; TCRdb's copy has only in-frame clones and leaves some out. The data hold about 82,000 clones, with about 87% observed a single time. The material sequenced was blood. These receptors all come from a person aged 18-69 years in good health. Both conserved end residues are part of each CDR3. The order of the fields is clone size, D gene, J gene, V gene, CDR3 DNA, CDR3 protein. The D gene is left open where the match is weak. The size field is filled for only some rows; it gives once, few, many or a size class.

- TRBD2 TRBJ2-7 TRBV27 TGTGCCAGCCTAATCTCGGGGGGGCGTCAGGAAAGCTACGAGCAGTACTTC CASLISGGRQESYEQYF
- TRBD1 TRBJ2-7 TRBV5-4 TGTGCCAGCAGCACTACCGGGACAGGCTCCTACGAGCAGTACTTC CASSTTGTGSYEQYF
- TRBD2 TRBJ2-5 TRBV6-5 TGTGCCAGCAGTTCGACTAGCCCGTCGGAGACCCAGTACTTC CASSSTSPSETQYF
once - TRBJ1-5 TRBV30 TGTGCCTGGAGCGGTATAGGGTCACCCCAGCATTTT CAWSGIGSPQHF
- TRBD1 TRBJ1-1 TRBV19 TGTGCCACTACAGGGGGCTACACTGAAGCTTTCTTT CATTGGYTEAFF
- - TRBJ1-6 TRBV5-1 TGCGCCAGCAGAGGGGACACTCATTCACCCCTCCACTTT CASRGDTHSPLHF
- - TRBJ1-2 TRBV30 TGTGCCTGGAGTGGGTCAGGGGATGGCTACACCTTC CAWSGSGDGYTF
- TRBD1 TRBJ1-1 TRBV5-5 TGTGCCAGCAGCGAGGGGGCAGGACTGAACACTGAAGCTTTCTTT CASSEGAGLNTEAFF
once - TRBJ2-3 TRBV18 TGTGCCAGCCACGGCGCATGGGGTAGCACAGATACGCAGTATTTT CASHGAWGSTDTQYF
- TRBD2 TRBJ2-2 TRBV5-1 TGCGCCAGCAACGGTGTTCTAGCGGGGGTGAACACCGGGGAGCTGTTTTTT CASNGVLAGVNTGELFF
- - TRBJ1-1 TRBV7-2 TGTGCCAGCAGCCGGGGCGGGAAAATGAACACTGAAGCTTTCTTT CASSRGGKMNTEAFF
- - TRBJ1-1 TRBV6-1 TGTGCCAGCAGTGAGTCGAGGCGCACTGAAGCTTTCTTT CASSESRRTEAFF
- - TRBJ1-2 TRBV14 TGTGCCAGCAGCCAAGCGGGGATCTATGGCTACACCTTC CASSQAGIYGYTF
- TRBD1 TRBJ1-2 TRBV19 TGTGCCAGTAGTATTCAACAGGGGTTGAGTGGCTACACCTTC CASSIQQGLSGYTF
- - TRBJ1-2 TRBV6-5 TGTGCCAGCAGGCCCCGGGGAGGGCACTATCGCTACACCTTC CASRPRGGHYRYTF
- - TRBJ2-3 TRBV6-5 TGTGCCAGCAGTTACGGATCTACGCAGTATTTT CASSYGSTQYF
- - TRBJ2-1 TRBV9 TGTGCCAGCAGCGTAGAGGGAAACTCCTACAATGAGCAGTTCTTC CASSVEGNSYNEQFF
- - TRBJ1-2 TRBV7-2 TGTGCCAGCAGCGATCCCCGGGGGGCCCTAGATGGCTACACCTTC CASSDPRGALDGYTF
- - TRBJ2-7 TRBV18 TGTGCCAGCTCATTAACCGGATCGAGCTACGAGCAGTACTTC CASSLTGSSYEQYF
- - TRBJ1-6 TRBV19 TGTGCCAGTAGTATAGACGGTGGTGGATCCTATAATTCACCCCTCCACTTT CASSIDGGGSYNSPLHF
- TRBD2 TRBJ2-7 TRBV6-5 TGTGCCAGCAGTCACGCGGGGGGCGACTACGAGCAGTACTTC CASSHAGGDYEQYF
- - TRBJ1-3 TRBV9 TGTGCCAGCAGCACCGGGTCTGGAAACACCATATATTTT CASSTGSGNTIYF
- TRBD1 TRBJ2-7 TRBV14 TGTGCCAGCAGCCAAACAACGGACAGGTGGGGCGAGCAGTACTTC CASSQTTDRWGEQYF
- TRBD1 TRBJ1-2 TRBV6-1 TGTGCCAGCAGGGACAGGGGTGGGGTCTATGGCTACACCTTC CASRDRGGVYGYTF
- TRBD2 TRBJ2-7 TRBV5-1 TGCGCCAGCAGCTTAACGGGAGGGGAAGAGCAGTACTTC CASSLTGGEEQYF
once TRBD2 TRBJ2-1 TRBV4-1 TGCGCCAGCAGCACCCGACTAGCGGGGGTTTACAATGAGCAGTTCTTC CASSTRLAGVYNEQFF
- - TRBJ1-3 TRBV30 TGTGCCTGGAGTTTTTGGGTTGACAGTCTCTCTGGAAACACCATATATTTT CAWSFWVDSLSGNTIYF
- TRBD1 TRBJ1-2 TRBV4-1 TGCGCCAGCAGCCAAGACGAGGGGGGACAGGGTGGCTACACCTTC CASSQDEGGQGGYTF
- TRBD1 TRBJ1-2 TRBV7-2 TGTGCCAGCAACCCTGAGGGGGCGGGTTATGGCTACACCTTC CASNPEGAGYGYTF
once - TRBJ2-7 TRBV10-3 TGTGCCATCAGTCTACTGGGTTCGAGCGAGCAGTACTTC CAISLLGSSEQYF
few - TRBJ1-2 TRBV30 TGTGCCTGGAGTTGGCAACACTCGTATGGCTACACCTTC CAWSWQHSYGYTF
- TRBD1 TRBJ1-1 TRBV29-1 TGCAGCGCGGCCGGGACAGGGGGCACTGAAGCTTTCTTT CSAAGTGGTEAFF
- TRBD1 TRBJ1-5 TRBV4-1 TGCGCCAGCAGCCAAGAGGACAGGGGCAATCAGCCCCAGCATTTT CASSQEDRGNQPQHF
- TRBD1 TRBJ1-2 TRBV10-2 TGCGCCACCTCCGGGACAGGTAACGACTATGGCTACACCTTC CATSGTGNDYGYTF
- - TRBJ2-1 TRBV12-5 TGTGCTAGTGGTTTGGTAGTCGACAATGAGCAGTTCTTC CASGLVVDNEQFF
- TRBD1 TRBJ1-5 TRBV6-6 TGTGCCAGCAGACGGACAGGGGACAGCAATCAGCCCCAGCATTTT CASRRTGDSNQPQHF
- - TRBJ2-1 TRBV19 TGTGCCAGTCGGAACTCACTGGGGGGAGAGGCCTACAATGAGCAGTTCTTC CASRNSLGGEAYNEQFF
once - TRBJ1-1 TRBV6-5 TGTGCCAGCAGTTACGGCGGGAGTACTGAAGCTTTCTTT CASSYGGSTEAFF
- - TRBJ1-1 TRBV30 TGTGCCTGGAGTGTCTGGACGAACACTGAAGCTTTCTTT CAWSVWTNTEAFF
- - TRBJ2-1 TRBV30 TGTGCCTGGAGTTTGGCAGCCAGCAATGAGCAGTTCTTC CAWSLAASNEQFF
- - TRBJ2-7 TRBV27 TGTGCCAGCAGTTTATCCCCATTCGGCGAGCAGTACTTC CASSLSPFGEQYF
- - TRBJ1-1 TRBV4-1 TGCGCCAGCAGCCAAGGGCAGGGCGCTATCGGGGTCACTGAAGCTTTCTTT CASSQGQGAIGVTEAFF
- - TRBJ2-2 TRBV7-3 TGTGCCAGCAGTCTGCAGGGCCCTATGCCCGGGGAGCTGTTTTTT CASSLQGPMPGELFF
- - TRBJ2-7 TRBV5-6 TGTGCCAGCAGCTCGCAGGGGTTTTCCTACGAGCAGTACTTC CASSSQGFSYEQYF
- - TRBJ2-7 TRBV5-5 TGTGCCAGCAGCTTGTCTGCTCCTCCTGGCGAGCAGTACTTC CASSLSAPPGEQYF
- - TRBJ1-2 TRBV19 TGTGCCAGTAGTACCGGACAGCCTGGATTACCTACTAACTATGGCTACACCTTC CASSTGQPGLPTNYGYTF
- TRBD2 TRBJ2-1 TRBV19 TGTGCCAGTAGTATAGGGACGGGGGGACACAATGAGCAGTTCTTC CASSIGTGGHNEQFF
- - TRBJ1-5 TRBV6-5 TGTGCCAGCAGTTACTCCATCCGGAATCAGCCCCAGCATTTT CASSYSIRNQPQHF
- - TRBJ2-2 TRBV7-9 TGTGCCAGCAGCTTATACTCAGGACACACCGGGGAGCTGTTTTTT CASSLYSGHTGELFF
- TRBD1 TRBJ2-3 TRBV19 TGTGCCAGTAGTCCGGGGACAGGGGGGACAGATACGCAGTATTTT CASSPGTGGTDTQYF
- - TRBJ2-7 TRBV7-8 TGTGCCAGCAGCCCTCCGGACACGGCCTACGAGCAGTACTTC CASSPPDTAYEQYF
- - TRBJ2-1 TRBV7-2 TGTGCCAGCAGCCTCAGGGGCGCGGGAGATTACAATGAGCAGTTCTTC CASSLRGAGDYNEQFF
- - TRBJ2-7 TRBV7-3 TGTGCCCCTAGGGACGAGCAGTACTTC CAPRDEQYF
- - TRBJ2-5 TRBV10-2 TGCGCCAGCAGTGAGCTGGGGGCAGAAGAGACCCAGTACTTC CASSELGAEETQYF
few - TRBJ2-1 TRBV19 TGTGCCAGTAGTTCTGGGTCGACCTCCTACAATGAGCAGTTCTTC CASSSGSTSYNEQFF
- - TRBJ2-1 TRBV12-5 TGTGCTAGTGGTTTCGCAGGGTGGATAGAGGGTGAGCAGTTCTTC CASGFAGWIEGEQFF
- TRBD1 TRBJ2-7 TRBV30 TGTGCCTGGAGTGCCCTGGGACAGGGGGCTGGAGAGCAGTACTTC CAWSALGQGAGEQYF
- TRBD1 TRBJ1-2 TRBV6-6 TGTGCCAGCAGTTCGACCACGACAGGGGGAGACTACACCTTC CASSSTTTGGDYTF
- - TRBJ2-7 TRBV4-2 TGTGCCAGCAGCCAACGGACAATGGGAGGCGAGCAGTACTTC CASSQRTMGGEQYF